This passage covers 23 T cell receptor beta chains from one sample sequenced in a study of glioma-infiltrating T cells. Amplification of TCR alpha and beta CDR3 regions from RNA used iRepertoire nested multiplex PCR. TCRdb re-called the multiplex PCR reads through MiXCR, storing one row per CDR3 protein. The sample lists about 140,000 distinct CDR3 sequences; about two fifths were seen once. Sequenced material: glioma tissue, nonneoplastic brain tissue, or PBMCs (not recorded which). The source is a human donor with low-grade glioma or glioblastoma, undergoing nonglioma brain surgery, or in good health (not recorded which).

The chain recombines TRBV3-1 with TRBJ2-7; D perhaps matches TRBD2 (5 bases). The CDR3 spans 12 residues. Germline lookup yields CDR1 LGHDT and CDR2 YNNKEL (reference sequence). Trimming pared 1 base from V and 5 bases from J, leaving 6 bases between. In DNA, the CDR3 is TGTGCCAGCAGCCAAGTAGCGAACGAGCAGTACTTC. Translated: CASSQVANEQYF.

This clonotype was detected a few times. CDR3 loop: CAISVRDMNTEAFF. CDR3 bases: TGTGCCATCAGTGTTAGGGATATGAACACTGAAGCTTTCTTT. The V call is TRBV10-3, the J call TRBJ1-1, with D hard to call. The CDR3 totals 14 residues. The V end lost 4 bases, the J end lost 0 bases, and 9 bases lay between the germline ends. Germline V gives CDR1 ENHRY, CDR2 SYGVKD.

J is TRBJ1-2 and V is TRBV28; D gene uncertain. This CDR3 has 13 residues. In germline, CDR1 is MDHEN, CDR2 SYDVKM. Trimming stripped 2 bases from V and 4 bases from J, with 8 bases between. CDR3 bases: TGTGCCAGCAGTTTAGGGCAGAGCTATGGCTACACCTTC. It specifies CASSLGQSYGYTF.

This CDR3 reads CASSRGLAASSYEQYF. DNA for the CDR3: TGTGCCAGCAGCCGCGGACTAGCTGCCAGCTCCTACGAGCAGTACTTC. The chain couples TRBV7-2 to TRBJ2-7, with 8 bases aligning to TRBD2. Trimming removed 5 bases from V and 0 bases from J; junction bases left unmatched: 9. This CDR3 comprises 16 residues. Germline-derived CDR1 and CDR2 are SGHTA and FQGNSA.

J is TRBJ2-7 and V is TRBV19; TRBD1 aligns across 7 bases. CDR3 size: 15 residues. Germline-derived CDR1 and CDR2 are LNHDA and SQIVND (reference sequence). The V gene end was trimmed by 2 bases and the J gene end by 2 bases; junction bases not matched to a gene: 6. CDR3 nucleotides: TGTGCCAGTAGTATACAACCGGGACAGACCTACGAGCAGTACTTC. It yields the protein CASSIQPGQTYEQYF.

In this sample, this clonotype turned up a few times. The V gene is TRBV29-1, the J gene TRBJ2-3; no clear D. The germline gives CDR1 SQVTM, CDR2 ANQGSEA. CDR3 length: 11 amino acids. V lost 7 bases and J 3 bases, leaving 8 bases between the germline ends. CDR3 DNA: TGCAGCGCCGAGCTTACAGATACGCAGTATTTT. It specifies CSAELTDTQYF.

Of note for this clonotype: A much larger clone is a single base away; this may be a read error. This chain joins TRBV20-1 and TRBJ1-1; TRBD1 matches 8 bases. J gave up 3 bases and V 3 bases, and 6 bases lay outside the gene matches. CDR3 length: 14 amino acids. The V gene's germline CDR1 is DFQATT and CDR2 SNEGSKA (reference sequence). In DNA, the CDR3 is TGCAGTGCTAGTATCAGGGGGCTCGACACTGAAGCTTTCTTT. Amino acids: CSASIRGLDTEAFF.

In this sample, this clonotype turned up a few times. V is TRBV27 and J is TRBJ2-7; D may correspond to TRBD1 or TRBD2 (5 bases each). Per the germline V gene, CDR1 is MNHEY and CDR2 is SMNVEV (reference sequence). Trimming took off 6 bases at V and 3 bases at J, with 15 bases between the two ends. The CDR3 runs 14 residues. Written as DNA, the CDR3 is TGTGCCAGCAGCCTGGGACGTAGAGGCTACGAGCAGTACTTC. This translates into CASSLGRRGYEQYF.

This clonotype was found many times. This chain links TRBV20-1 with TRBJ1-2; a weak D match, TRBD1 (5 bases). The CDR3 is made up of 13 amino acids. Trimming cost V 6 bases and J 1 base, with 12 bases left between them. Looked up from germline, CDR1 is DFQATT and CDR2 is SNEGSKA (reference sequence). The CDR3 DNA sequence: TGCAGTGCAGAAGGGGACTTTAACTATGGCTACACCTTC. Its translation: CSAEGDFNYGYTF.

This chain joins TRBV20-1 and TRBJ1-4; 9 bases fit TRBD1. Germline V gene lookup returns CDR1 DFQATT and CDR2 SNEGSKA (reference sequence). V trimming: 5 bases; J trimming: 4 bases; junction bases outside the gene matches: 2. This CDR3 is built from 13 residues. CDR3 sequence (DNA): TGCAGTGCTCACAGGGGGCTTAATGAAAAACTGTTTTTT. This codes for CSAHRGLNEKLFF.

The table lists this clonotype with a few counts. The chain combines TRBV10-3 with TRBJ2-1; D call uncertain. Germline values: CDR1 ENHRY, CDR2 SYGVKD. The CDR3 totals 14 residues. Between the trimmed V and J ends, which lost 4 bases and 0 bases, there was a span of 7 bases. As DNA, the CDR3 is TGTGCCATCAGTGGAACCGTCTCCTACAATGAGCAGTTCTTC. The encoded protein is CAISGTVSYNEQFF.

The chain recombines TRBV4-2 with TRBJ2-3; 9 bases line up with TRBD2. The CDR3 extends over 17 amino acids. V lost 4 bases to trimming and J lost 2 bases; unmatched junction nucleotides: 10. Germline CDR1 is LGHNA and CDR2 is YNFKEQ. CDR3 loop: CASSLTSAGGPTDTQYF. In DNA, the CDR3 is TGTGCCAGCAGCCTCACTTCAGCGGGAGGCCCCACAGATACGCAGTATTTT.

This clonotype was seen only once. This chain connects TRBV20-1 to TRBJ2-4; 8 bases map to TRBD1. V dropped 5 bases and J dropped 0; count of bases not matched to a gene: 12. CDR3 length: 17 amino acids. Germline CDR1 is DFQATT and CDR2 is SNEGSKA (reference sequence). CDR3 bases: TGCAGTGCTTTTCATCGTGGACAGGGATTAGCCAAAAACATTCAGTACTTC. Translating it yields CSAFHRGQGLAKNIQYF.

The chain joins TRBV29-1 to TRBJ1-2; 7 bases match TRBD1. V gave up 8 bases and J gave up 4 bases; unmatched junction bases: 10. CDR3 length: 13 residues. From germline, CDR1 is SQVTM and CDR2 ANQGSEA. This CDR3 is CSIATDRTYGYTF. CDR3 DNA: TGCAGCATTGCGACGGACAGGACCTATGGCTACACCTTC.

The chain recombines TRBV4-1 with TRBJ2-7; 8 nucleotides align to TRBD1. Germline CDR1 reads MGHRA; CDR2 reads YSYEKL. The length of the CDR3 is 17 residues. J gave up 2 bases and V 0 bases, and 9 bases lay outside the gene matches. The CDR3: CASSQEAPGQAPYEQYF. DNA for the CDR3: TGCGCCAGCAGCCAAGAGGCACCGGGACAGGCACCCTACGAGCAGTACTTC.

The table lists this clonotype with a few counts. The chain couples TRBV27 to TRBJ2-7, with 10 positions matching TRBD2. Germline CDR1 and CDR2: MNHEY and SMNVEV (reference sequence). This CDR3 is 15 amino acids long. V gave up 5 bases and J gave up 4 bases; unmatched junction bases: 8. The CDR3 protein is CASSPAGGRSYEQYF. The CDR3 DNA is TGTGCCAGCAGTCCAGCGGGAGGGCGATCTTACGAGCAGTACTTC.

This rearrangement joins TRBV4-1 to TRBJ2-5, with D possibly matching TRBD2 (5 bases). V was trimmed by 4 bases and J by 2 bases, leaving 17 bases between them. From germline, CDR1 is MGHRA and CDR2 YSYEKL. The CDR3 consists of 16 residues. The CDR3 protein is CASSLGVRGGQETQYF. For the CDR3, the DNA is TGCGCCAGCAGCCTTGGTGTACGGGGTGGGCAAGAGACCCAGTACTTC.

The rearrangement uses TRBV27 and TRBJ2-5, with D tentatively TRBD1 (5 bases). The CDR3 spans 14 residues. Germline loops: CDR1 MNHEY, CDR2 SMNVEV (reference sequence). V was trimmed by 0 bases and J by 5 bases, leaving 10 bases between them. The CDR3 sequence is CASSLSEGAETQYF. The DNA of the CDR3 is TGTGCCAGCAGTTTATCGGAAGGGGCGGAGACCCAGTACTTC.

This clonotype was picked up a small number of times. The chain combines TRBV20-1 with TRBJ1-2, with D unclear. The CDR3 is 12 residues long. Germline V gene sequence: CDR1 DFQATT, CDR2 SNEGSKA (reference sequence). V was pared by 6 bases and J by 0 bases, with 8 bases between. The CDR3 is CSAFDSNYGYTF. The CDR3 bases are TGCAGTGCCTTTGATTCTAACTATGGCTACACCTTC.

This clonotype was observed a handful of times. The genes are TRBV27 and TRBJ2-1; D remains unclear. V lost 7 bases and J 0 bases, leaving 16 bases between the germline ends. CDR3 length equals 16 residues. The germline CDR1 and CDR2 sequences are MNHEY and SMNVEV (reference sequence). The CDR3 bases are TGTGCCAGCACCCCCACCGGTTACAGCTCCTACAATGAGCAGTTCTTC. Translation: CASTPTGYSSYNEQFF.

As regards this clonotype: Given a much more abundant clone one base away, this may be a read error. The chain recombines TRBV27 with TRBJ1-1, with D possibly being TRBD1 (6 bases). The CDR3 extends over 11 amino acids. CDR1 is MNHEY, CDR2 SMNVEV, per germline (reference sequence). The CDR3 spells CATQGSTEASF. CDR3 in DNA: TGTGCCACCCAGGGGTCTACTGAAGCTTCCTTT.

This clonotype showed up just a few times. The chain joins TRBV24-1 to TRBJ2-2; the match to TRBD1 covers 9 bases. Germline V CDR1 and CDR2: KGHDR, SFDVKD. The V gene end was trimmed by 7 bases and the J gene end by 6 bases; junction bases not matched to a gene: 8. This CDR3 spans 15 amino acids. CDR3 nucleotide sequence: TGTGCCACCAGCTTGGGACAGGGTCTTCCCGGGGAGCTGTTTTTT. Its protein product is CATSLGQGLPGELFF.

About this clonotype: A single base separates this from a much larger clone, so it may be a read error. The chain joins TRBV4-1 to TRBJ1-2; D unclear. This CDR3 has 12 residues. The V gene's germline CDR1 is MGHRA and CDR2 YSYEKL. The CDR3: CASTQGPYGYTF. For the CDR3, the DNA is TGCGCCAGCACCCAAGGGCCGTATGGCTACACCTTC.